This T cell receptor beta chain was obtained from a study of T cell responses to AZD1222 COVID-19 vaccine. Overall study findings and caveats: Reportedly, nearly half the spike-specific TCRs target unmutated variant regions. Without day 14 samples, only post-peak T cell repertoires were studied.

Libraries were prepared by immunoSEQ multiplex PCR; TCRdb keeps only in-frame clonotypes and omits some of them. The data contain about 39,000 clones, 88% of them singletons. Trimming shortened V by 2 bases and J by 4 bases, and 20 bases separated the two germline ends. This CDR3 has 17 residues. Points on this clone: Its specificity is not known.

The chain recombines TRBV23-1 with TRBJ1-1, with D hard to call. TRBV23-1 is flagged as an ORF with uncertain function. Sample: peripheral blood, taken 28 days after the second dose of the MenACWY control vaccine. The sequence came from an adult who received the MenACWY meningococcal vaccine as a control. The CDR3 protein is CASSQGLVGPRSTEAFF. The CDR3, as DNA: TGCGCCAGCAGTCAAGGGTTAGTAGGGCCTAGGAGCACTGAAGCTTTCTTT.